Shown below are 10 T cell receptor beta chains from a single sample sequenced in a study of T-cell reconstitution after alpha-beta-depleted transplantation in children. The library targeted TCRbeta and was prepared with unique molecular identifiers. Each CDR3 protein is one row after TCRdb ran MiXCR on the PCR reads. The sample lists some 340,000 distinct CDR3 sequences, 10% seen once, with around 2.4% in the top ten. Here the sequenced sample was PBMCs from the stem cell graft donor, taken from the stem cell graft. The receptors stem from a human donor who donated a stem cell graft to a child with acute lymphoblastic leukemia.

This clonotype turned up a few times. This chain links TRBV5-1 with TRBJ2-2; D tentatively reads TRBD1 or TRBD2 (5 bases each). The length of the CDR3 is 13 residues. With 7 bases removed from V and 0 bases from J, the gap between germline ends came to 7 bases. CDR1 and CDR2 (germline): SGHRS, YFSETQ. The CDR3 loop is CASRDPNTGELFF. CDR3 nucleotide sequence: TGCGCCAGCCGGGACCCGAACACCGGGGAGCTGTTTTTT.

This chain links TRBV9 with TRBJ1-2; D gene uncertain. Trimming stripped 4 bases from V and 3 bases from J, with 16 bases between. The CDR3 runs 15 residues. Germline assignment: CDR1 SGDLS and CDR2 YYNGEE. For the CDR3, the DNA is TGTGCCAGCAGCCCTAGGGTTGACGGACACTATGGCTACACCTTC. Encoded protein: CASSPRVDGHYGYTF.

This CDR3 is CATCPIPGTGELFF. CDR3 in DNA: TGTGCCACCTGCCCGATCCCCGGGACCGGGGAGCTGTTTTTT. The chain carries TRBV7-6 and TRBJ2-2, with D hard to call. CDR1 is SGHVS, CDR2 FNYEAQ, per germline. V lost 10 bases, J lost 5 bases, and 17 bases lay in between. CDR3 size: 14 residues.

The chain has TRBV12-3 or TRBV12-4 and TRBJ2-7, with D unresolved. CDR3 length: 13 amino acids. V was trimmed by 6 bases and J by 7 bases, leaving 16 bases between them. CDR3 protein: CASSLGLRREQYF. In DNA, the CDR3 is TGTGCCAGCAGCCTAGGTTTACGTAGGGAGCAGTACTTC.

The chain employs TRBV30 and TRBJ2-1; the match to TRBD2 covers 8 bases. The CDR3 spans 17 residues. Germline values: CDR1 GTSNPN, CDR2 SVGIG (reference sequence). The V segment lost 0 bases and the J segment 0 bases; nucleotides outside the gene matches: 7. The CDR3 here is CAWSVTKRESSYNEQFF. The CDR3 bases are TGTGCCTGGAGTGTAACCAAGCGGGAGAGCTCCTACAATGAGCAGTTCTTC.

This clonotype was detected many times. The V call is TRBV7-2, the J call TRBJ2-1; D is undetermined. The CDR3 runs to 11 residues. The V end lost 6 bases, the J end lost 9 bases, and 9 bases lay between the germline ends. CDR1 is SGHTA, CDR2 FQGNSA, per germline. Written as DNA, the CDR3 is TGTGCCAGCAGTCCCGGGTTTGAGCAGTTCTTC. This codes for CASSPGFEQFF.

Note on this clonotype: Sequence at one end of the junction differs from germline and may be a read error. The genes are TRBV20-1 and TRBJ2-3; 14 positions match TRBD2. Germline-derived CDR1 and CDR2 are DFQATT and SNEGSKA (reference sequence). The length of the CDR3 is 15 residues. The CDR3 bases are TGCGGTGCTCAGACTAGCGGGAGGGTAGGAGATACGCAGTATTTT. It is translated as CGAQTSGRVGDTQYF.

This chain connects TRBV4-1 to TRBJ1-1; perhaps TRBD1 as D (5 bases). Germline V gene data show CDR1 as MGHRA and CDR2 as YSYEKL. Between the trimmed V and J ends, which lost 2 bases and 4 bases, there was a span of 17 bases. The CDR3 extends over 16 amino acids. The CDR3 region has the DNA TGCGCCAGCAGCCAACGGCCGTCGGGGCGCGGCACTGAAGCTTTCTTT. Protein product: CASSQRPSGRGTEAFF.

This clonotype was found a few times. The chain carries TRBV11-2 and TRBJ2-5; 8 bases are a match to TRBD2. The V gene end was trimmed by 1 base and the J gene end by 5 bases; junction bases not matched to a gene: 9. The CDR3 sequence is 16 residues long. Germline V gives CDR1 SGHAT, CDR2 FQNNGV. The CDR3 region has the DNA TGTGCCAGCAGCTTAGTTAGCGGGACTGTTTGGGAGACCCAGTACTTC. Protein sequence: CASSLVSGTVWETQYF. Supplemented by reference TRBV11-2 and TRBJ2-5, the full variable domain reads EAGVAQSPRYKIIEKRQSVAFWCNPISGHATLYWYQQILGQGPKLLIQFQNNGVVDDSQLPKDRFSAERLKGVDSTLKIQPAKLEDSAVYLCASSLVSGTVWETQYFGPGTRLLVL.

This clonotype was recorded a few times. The chain has TRBV4-2 and TRBJ2-2; D might be TRBD2 (6 bases). The CDR3 spans 16 residues. From germline, CDR1 is LGHNA and CDR2 YNFKEQ. Trimming cost V 4 bases and J 1 base, with 13 bases left between them. CDR3 loop: CASSPPGLMNTGELFF. The CDR3 DNA sequence: TGTGCCAGCAGCCCTCCGGGACTTATGAACACCGGGGAGCTGTTTTTT.